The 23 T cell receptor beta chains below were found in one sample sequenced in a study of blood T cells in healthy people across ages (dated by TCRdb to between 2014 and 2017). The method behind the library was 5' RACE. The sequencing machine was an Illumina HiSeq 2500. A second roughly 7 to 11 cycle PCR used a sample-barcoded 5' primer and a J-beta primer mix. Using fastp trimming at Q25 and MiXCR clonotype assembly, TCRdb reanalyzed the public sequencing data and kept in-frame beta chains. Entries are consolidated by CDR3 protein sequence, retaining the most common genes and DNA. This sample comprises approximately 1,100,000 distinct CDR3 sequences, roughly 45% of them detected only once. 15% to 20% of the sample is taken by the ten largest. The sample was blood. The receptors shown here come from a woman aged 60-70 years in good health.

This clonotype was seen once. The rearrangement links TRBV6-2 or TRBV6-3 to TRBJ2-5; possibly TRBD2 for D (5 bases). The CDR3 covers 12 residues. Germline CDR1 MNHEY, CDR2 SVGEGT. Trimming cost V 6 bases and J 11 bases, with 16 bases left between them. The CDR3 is CASRRLNNEQYF. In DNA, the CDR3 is TGTGCCAGCAGGAGACTAAACAATGAGCAGTACTTC.

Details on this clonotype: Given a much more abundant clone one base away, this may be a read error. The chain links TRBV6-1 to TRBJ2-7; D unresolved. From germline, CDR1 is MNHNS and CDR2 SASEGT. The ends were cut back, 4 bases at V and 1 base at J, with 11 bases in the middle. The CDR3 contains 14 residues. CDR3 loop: CASSAAGRSYEQYF. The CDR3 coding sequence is TGTGCCAGCAGTGCGGCAGGCAGGTCCTACGAGCAGTACTTC.

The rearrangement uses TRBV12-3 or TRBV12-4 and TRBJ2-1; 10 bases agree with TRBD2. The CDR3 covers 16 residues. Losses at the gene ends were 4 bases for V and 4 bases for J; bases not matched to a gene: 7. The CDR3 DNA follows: TGTGCCAGCAGTTCCCGAGCGGGAGGGATGTACAATGAGCAGTTCTTC. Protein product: CASSSRAGGMYNEQFF.

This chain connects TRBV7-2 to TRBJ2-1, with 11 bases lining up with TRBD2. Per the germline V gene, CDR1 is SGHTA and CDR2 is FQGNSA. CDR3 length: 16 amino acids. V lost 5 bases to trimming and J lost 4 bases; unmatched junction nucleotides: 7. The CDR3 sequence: CASSVVGTSGYNEQFF. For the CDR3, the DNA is TGTGCCAGCAGCGTAGTAGGGACTAGCGGATACAATGAGCAGTTCTTC.

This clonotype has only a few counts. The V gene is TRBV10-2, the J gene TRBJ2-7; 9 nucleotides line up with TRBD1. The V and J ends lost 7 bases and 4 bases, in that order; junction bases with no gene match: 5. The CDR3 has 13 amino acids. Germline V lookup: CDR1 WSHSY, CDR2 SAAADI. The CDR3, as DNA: TGCGCCAGCACTACAGGGGGCCAGTACGAGCAGTACTTC. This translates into CASTTGGQYEQYF.

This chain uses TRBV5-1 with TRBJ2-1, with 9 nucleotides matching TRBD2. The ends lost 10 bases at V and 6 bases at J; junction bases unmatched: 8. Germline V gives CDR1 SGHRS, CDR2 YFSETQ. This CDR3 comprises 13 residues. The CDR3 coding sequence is TGCGCCTCGGGACTAGCAGGGAGCAATGAGCAGTTCTTC. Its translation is CASGLAGSNEQFF.

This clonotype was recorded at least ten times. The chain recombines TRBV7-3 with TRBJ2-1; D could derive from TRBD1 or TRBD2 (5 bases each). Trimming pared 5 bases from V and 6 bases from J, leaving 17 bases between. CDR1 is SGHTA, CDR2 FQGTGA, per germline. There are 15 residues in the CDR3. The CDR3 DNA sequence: TGTGCCAGCAGCCCTCAGGGCCGTGGGACCAATGAGCAGTTCTTC. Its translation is CASSPQGRGTNEQFF.

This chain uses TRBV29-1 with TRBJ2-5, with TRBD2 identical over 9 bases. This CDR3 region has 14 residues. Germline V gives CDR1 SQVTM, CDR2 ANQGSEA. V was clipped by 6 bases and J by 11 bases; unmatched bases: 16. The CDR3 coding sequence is TGCAGCGTGGGGCCGGGACTAGCTAACAATGAGCAGTACTTC. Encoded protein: CSVGPGLANNEQYF.

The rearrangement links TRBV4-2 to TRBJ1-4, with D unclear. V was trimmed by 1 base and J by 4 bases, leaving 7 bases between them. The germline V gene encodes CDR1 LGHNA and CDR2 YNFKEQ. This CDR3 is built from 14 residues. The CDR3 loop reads CASSQVLGNEKLFF. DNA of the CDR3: TGTGCCAGCAGCCAAGTGTTGGGTAATGAAAAACTGTTTTTT.

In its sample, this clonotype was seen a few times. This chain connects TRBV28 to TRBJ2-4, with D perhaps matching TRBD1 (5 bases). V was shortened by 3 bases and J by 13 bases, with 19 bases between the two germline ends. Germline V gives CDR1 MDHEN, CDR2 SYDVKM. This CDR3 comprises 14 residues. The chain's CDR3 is CASSLQGWSSEQYF. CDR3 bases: TGTGCCAGCAGTTTGCAGGGCTGGTCGAGTGAGCAGTACTTC.

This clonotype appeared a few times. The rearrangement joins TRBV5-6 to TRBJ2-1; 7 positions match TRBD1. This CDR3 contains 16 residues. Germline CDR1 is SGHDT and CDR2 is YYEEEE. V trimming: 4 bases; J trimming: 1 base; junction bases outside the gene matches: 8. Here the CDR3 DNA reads TGTGCCAGCAGCCCGCAAATGGGACAGTCCTACAATGAGCAGTTCTTC. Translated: CASSPQMGQSYNEQFF.

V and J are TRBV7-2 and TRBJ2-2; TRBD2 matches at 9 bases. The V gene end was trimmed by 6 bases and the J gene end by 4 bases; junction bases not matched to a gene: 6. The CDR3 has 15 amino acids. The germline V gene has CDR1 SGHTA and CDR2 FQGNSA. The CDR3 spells CASSFSGSGTGELFF. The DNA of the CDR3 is TGTGCCAGCAGTTTTAGCGGGAGTGGCACCGGGGAGCTGTTTTTT.

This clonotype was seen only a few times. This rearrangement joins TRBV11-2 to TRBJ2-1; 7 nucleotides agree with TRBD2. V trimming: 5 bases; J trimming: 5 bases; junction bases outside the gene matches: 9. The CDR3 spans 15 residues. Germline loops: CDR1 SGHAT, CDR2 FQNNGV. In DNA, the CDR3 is TGTGCCAGCAGCCCACCCGGGACTAAGAACAATGAGCAGTTCTTC. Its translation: CASSPPGTKNNEQFF.

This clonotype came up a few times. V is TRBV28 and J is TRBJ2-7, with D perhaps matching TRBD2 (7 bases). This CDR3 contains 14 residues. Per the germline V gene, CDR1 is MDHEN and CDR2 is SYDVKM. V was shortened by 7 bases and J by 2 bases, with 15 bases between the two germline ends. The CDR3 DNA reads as TGTGCCAGCACCTCGGGGGGCCCAACCTACGAGCAGTACTTC. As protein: CASTSGGPTYEQYF.

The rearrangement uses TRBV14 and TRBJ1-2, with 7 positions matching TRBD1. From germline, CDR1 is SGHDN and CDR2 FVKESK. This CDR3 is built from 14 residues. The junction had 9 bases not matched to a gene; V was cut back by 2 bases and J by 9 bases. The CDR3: CASSQFRTGDSYTF. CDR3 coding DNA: TGTGCCAGCAGCCAATTCCGGACAGGAGACAGCTACACCTTC.

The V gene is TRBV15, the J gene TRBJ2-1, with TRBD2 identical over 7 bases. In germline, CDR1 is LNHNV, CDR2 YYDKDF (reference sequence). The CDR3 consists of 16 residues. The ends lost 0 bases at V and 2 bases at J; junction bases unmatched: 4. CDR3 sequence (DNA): TGTGCCACCAGCAGAGATGGCGGGAGCCCCTACAATGAGCAGTTCTTC. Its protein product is CATSRDGGSPYNEQFF.

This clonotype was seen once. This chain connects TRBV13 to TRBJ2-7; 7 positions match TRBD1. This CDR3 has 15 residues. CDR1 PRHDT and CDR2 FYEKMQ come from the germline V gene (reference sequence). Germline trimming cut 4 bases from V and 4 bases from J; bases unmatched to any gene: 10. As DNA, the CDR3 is TGTGCCAGCAGCTCGAGGGGGCGCCTCAGATACGAGCAGTACTTC. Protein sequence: CASSSRGRLRYEQYF.

The CDR3 spells CAISESRLAGTGELFF. The DNA of the CDR3 is TGTGCCATCAGTGAGTCCAGACTAGCGGGCACCGGGGAGCTGTTTTTT. This sequence joins TRBV10-3 and TRBJ2-2; 10 positions match TRBD2. This CDR3 comprises 16 residues. V shed 0 bases, J shed 4 bases, and the junction held 2 bases outside the gene matches. The germline V gene encodes CDR1 ENHRY and CDR2 SYGVKD.

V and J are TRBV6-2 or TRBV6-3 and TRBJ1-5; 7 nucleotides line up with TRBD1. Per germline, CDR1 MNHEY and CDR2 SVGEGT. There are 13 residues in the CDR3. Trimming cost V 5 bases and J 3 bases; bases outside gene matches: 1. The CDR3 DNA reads TGTGCCAGCAGTGGACAGGCCAATCAGCCCCAGCATTTT. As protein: CASSGQANQPQHF.

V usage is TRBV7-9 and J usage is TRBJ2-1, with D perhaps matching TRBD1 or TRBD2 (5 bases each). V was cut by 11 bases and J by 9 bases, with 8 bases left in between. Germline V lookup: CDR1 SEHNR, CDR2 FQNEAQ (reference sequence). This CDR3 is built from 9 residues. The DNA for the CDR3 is TGTGCCCCTGGGGGTGAGCAGTTCTTC. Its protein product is CAPGGEQFF. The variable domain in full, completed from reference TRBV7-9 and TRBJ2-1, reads DTGVSQNPRHKITKRGQNVTFRCDPISEHNRLYWYRQTLGQGPEFLTYFQNEAQLEKSRLLSDRFSAERPKGSFSTLEIQRTEQGDSAMYLCAPGGEQFFGPGTRLTVL.

DNA of the CDR3: TGTGCCAGCAGTTTATCATCAGGGTCCAGCTCCTACGAGCAGTACTTC. Translation gives CASSLSSGSSSYEQYF. This chain connects TRBV27 to TRBJ2-7; a weak D match, TRBD1 (5 bases). The V and J ends lost 0 bases and 0 bases respectively, with 12 bases between them. The germline V gene encodes CDR1 MNHEY and CDR2 SMNVEV (reference sequence). This CDR3 contains 16 residues.

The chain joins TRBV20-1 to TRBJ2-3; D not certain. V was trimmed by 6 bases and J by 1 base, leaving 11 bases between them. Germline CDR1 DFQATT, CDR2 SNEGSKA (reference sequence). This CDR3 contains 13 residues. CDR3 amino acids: CSAQQAGTDTQYF. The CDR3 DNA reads TGCAGTGCCCAGCAGGCGGGCACAGATACGCAGTATTTT.

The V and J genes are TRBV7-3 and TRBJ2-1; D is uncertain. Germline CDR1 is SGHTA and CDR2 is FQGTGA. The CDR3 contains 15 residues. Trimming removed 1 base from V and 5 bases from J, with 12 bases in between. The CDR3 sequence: CASSLIFGPNNEQFF. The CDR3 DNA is TGTGCCAGCAGCTTAATCTTCGGACCTAACAATGAGCAGTTCTTC.